This T cell receptor (beta chain) was identified in a study of regulatory T cells in long-lasting Graves disease. CDR3-region Arm-PCR and iRepertoire HTBI primers produced the TCR beta libraries. TCRdb reprocessed the multiplex PCR reads with MiXCR, giving one entry per CDR3 protein. This sample has around 360,000 distinct CDR3 sequences, with around 15% found just once. Time point here: newly diagnosed GD, antithyroid drugs for less than 3 months. The authors made the TCR library using RNA they extracted from PBMCs. American Thyroid Association guidelines served as the basis for diagnosing Graves' disease. With 1 base removed from V and 4 bases from J, the gap between germline ends came to 8 bases. The germline V gene has CDR1 SGHRS and CDR2 YFSETQ. The CDR3 extends over 13 amino acids. Separately, the same data were catalogued under a study of T cells in Graves' hyperthyroidism and ophthalmopathy.

The gene calls are TRBV5-1 and TRBJ1-1; D unresolved. The origin of this receptor is a woman younger than 35 with Graves disease. This sample comprised peripheral blood mononuclear cells (PBMCs), obtained at new diagnosis, from a patient treated with antithyroid drugs. The CDR3 sequence is CASSLKKGTEAFF. The DNA for the CDR3 is TGCGCCAGCAGCTTGAAGAAGGGCACTGAAGCTTTCTTT.